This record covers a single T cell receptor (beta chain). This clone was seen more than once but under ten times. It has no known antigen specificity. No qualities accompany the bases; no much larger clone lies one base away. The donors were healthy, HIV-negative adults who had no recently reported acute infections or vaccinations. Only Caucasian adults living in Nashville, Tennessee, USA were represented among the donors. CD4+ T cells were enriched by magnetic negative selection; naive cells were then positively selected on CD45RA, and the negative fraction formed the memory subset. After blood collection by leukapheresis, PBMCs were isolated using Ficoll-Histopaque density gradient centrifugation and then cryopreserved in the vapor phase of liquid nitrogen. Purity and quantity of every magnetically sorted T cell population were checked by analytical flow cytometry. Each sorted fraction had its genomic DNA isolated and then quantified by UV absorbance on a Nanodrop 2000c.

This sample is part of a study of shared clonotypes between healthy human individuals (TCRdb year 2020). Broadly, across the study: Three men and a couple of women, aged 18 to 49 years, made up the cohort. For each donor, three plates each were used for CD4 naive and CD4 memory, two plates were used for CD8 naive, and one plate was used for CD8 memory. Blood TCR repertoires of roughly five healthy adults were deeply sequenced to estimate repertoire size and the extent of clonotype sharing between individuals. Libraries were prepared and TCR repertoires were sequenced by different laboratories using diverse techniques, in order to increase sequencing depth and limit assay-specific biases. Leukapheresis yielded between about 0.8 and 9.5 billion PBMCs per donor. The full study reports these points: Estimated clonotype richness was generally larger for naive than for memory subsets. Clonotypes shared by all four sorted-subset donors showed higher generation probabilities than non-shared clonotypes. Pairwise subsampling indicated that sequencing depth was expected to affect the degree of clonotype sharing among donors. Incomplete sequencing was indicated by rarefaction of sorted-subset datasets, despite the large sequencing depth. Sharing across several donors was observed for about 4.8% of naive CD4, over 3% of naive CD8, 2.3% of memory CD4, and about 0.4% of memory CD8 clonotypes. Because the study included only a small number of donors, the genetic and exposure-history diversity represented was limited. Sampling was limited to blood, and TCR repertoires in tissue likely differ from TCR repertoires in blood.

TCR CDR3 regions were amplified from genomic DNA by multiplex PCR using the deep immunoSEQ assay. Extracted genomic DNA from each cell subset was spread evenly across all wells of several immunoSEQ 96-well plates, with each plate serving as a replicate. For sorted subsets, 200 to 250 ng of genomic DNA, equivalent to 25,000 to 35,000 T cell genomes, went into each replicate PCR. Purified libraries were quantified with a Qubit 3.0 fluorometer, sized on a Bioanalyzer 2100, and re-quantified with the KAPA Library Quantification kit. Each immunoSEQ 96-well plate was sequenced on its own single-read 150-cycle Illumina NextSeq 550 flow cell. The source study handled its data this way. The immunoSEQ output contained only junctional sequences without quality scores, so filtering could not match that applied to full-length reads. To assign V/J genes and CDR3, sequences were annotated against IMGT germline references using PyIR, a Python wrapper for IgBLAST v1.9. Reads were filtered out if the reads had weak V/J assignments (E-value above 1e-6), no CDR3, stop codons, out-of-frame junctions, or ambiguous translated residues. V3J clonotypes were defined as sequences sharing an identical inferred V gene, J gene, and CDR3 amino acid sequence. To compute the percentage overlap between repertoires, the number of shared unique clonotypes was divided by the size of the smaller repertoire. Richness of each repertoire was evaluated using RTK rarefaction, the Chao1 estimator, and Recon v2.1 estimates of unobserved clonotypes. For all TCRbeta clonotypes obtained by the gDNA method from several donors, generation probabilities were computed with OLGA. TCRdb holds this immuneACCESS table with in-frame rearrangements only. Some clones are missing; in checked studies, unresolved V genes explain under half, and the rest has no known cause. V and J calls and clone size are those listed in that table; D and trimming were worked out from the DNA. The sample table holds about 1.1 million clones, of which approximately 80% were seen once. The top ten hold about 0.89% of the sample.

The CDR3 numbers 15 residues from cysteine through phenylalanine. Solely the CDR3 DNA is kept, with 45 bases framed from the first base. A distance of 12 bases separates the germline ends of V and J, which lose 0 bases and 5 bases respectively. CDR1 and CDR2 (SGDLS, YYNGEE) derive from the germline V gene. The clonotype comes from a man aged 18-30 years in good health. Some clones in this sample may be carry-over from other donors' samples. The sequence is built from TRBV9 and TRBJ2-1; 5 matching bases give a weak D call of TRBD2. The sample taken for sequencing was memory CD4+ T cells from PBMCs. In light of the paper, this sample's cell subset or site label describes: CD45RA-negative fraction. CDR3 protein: CASSVDLAPNNEQFF. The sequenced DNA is TGTGCCAGCAGCGTAGATCTAGCACCTAACAATGAGCAGTTCTTC.